Below, 16 T cell receptor beta chains from the same sample are listed, as sequenced in a study of cytomegalovirus exposure and HLA in healthy donors. Sequencing was performed with immunoSEQ multiplex PCR; in TCRdb, only in-frame clones are kept and a portion is missing. The data contain 200,000 to 250,000 clones, 80% to 95% of them singletons. Input material: PBMCs. The receptors stem from a woman aged 18-29 years in good health and CMV-seronegative.

The chain employs TRBV21-1 and TRBJ1-6. TRBV21-1 is a pseudogene. The CDR3 runs 15 residues. The CDR3 region has the DNA TGTGCCAGCAGCAAACGCATTGTGAGGGATTCACCCCTCCACTTT. Translated, it gives CASSKRIVRDSPLHF.

The CDR3 region is CASMTQLGGVEQFF. CDR3 bases: TGCGCCAGCATGACCCAATTAGGTGGAGTTGAGCAGTTCTTC. This chain uses TRBV4-1 with TRBJ2-1; D ambiguous. This CDR3 is built from 14 residues. Germline V gene data show CDR1 as MGHRA and CDR2 as YSYEKL. Trimming removed 7 bases at V and 9 bases at J, with 19 bases between.

The chain recombines TRBV5-1 with TRBJ2-7; 8 bases agree with TRBD2. Per germline, CDR1 SGHRS and CDR2 YFSETQ. The CDR3 loop spans 14 amino acids. After removal of 2 bases from V and 7 bases from J, the junction contained 8 bases not matched to a gene. CDR3 sequence: CASSLMPGGPEQYF. In DNA, the CDR3 is TGCGCCAGCAGCTTAATGCCGGGAGGGCCTGAGCAGTACTTC. Based on the CDR3 plus reference TRBV5-1 and TRBJ2-7, the full variable domain is KAGVTQTPRYLIKTRGQQVTLSCSPISGHRSVSWYQQTPGQGLQFLFEYFSETQRNKGNFPGRFSGRQFSNSRSEMNVSTLELGDSALYLCASSLMPGGPEQYFGPGTRLTVT.

J is TRBJ2-5 and V is TRBV27; 8 bases are a match to TRBD2. V gave up 0 bases and J gave up 2 bases; unmatched junction bases: 11. CDR1 and CDR2 from the germline V gene are MNHEY and SMNVEV (reference sequence). CDR3 size: 18 residues. This CDR3 is CASSLSRGLGVFQETQYF. The DNA of the CDR3 is TGTGCCAGCAGTTTATCCAGGGGACTAGGGGTATTTCAAGAGACCCAGTACTTC.

This chain connects TRBV6-6 to TRBJ2-1; D not certain. V lost 2 bases to trimming and J lost 6 bases, with 8 bases between them. The CDR3 runs to 13 residues. Germline lookup yields CDR1 MNHNY and CDR2 SVGAGI (reference sequence). The CDR3 is CASSYAPANEQFF. For the CDR3, the DNA is TGTGCCAGCAGTTACGCGCCTGCCAATGAGCAGTTCTTC.

The chain couples TRBV27 to TRBJ2-3; maybe TRBD2 (6 bases). Trimming removed 3 bases at V and 2 bases at J, with 18 bases between. CDR3 size: 17 residues. Germline V gene data show CDR1 as MNHEY and CDR2 as SMNVEV (reference sequence). CDR3 in amino acids: CASSFQTTRLYTDTQYF. CDR3 in DNA: TGTGCCAGCAGTTTTCAAACGACTAGGCTATACACAGATACGCAGTATTTT.

CDR3 sequence (DNA): TGCGCCAGCAGGACGACAGGGATGGGAACTGAAGCTTTCTTT. Its translation is CASRTTGMGTEAFF. The V gene is TRBV5-1, the J gene TRBJ1-1; 7 nucleotides align to TRBD1. The CDR3 spans 14 residues. V was clipped by 5 bases and J by 5 bases; unmatched bases: 9. Germline V gene data show CDR1 as SGHRS and CDR2 as YFSETQ.

For the CDR3, the DNA is TGTGCCAGCAGCCATACCTCTAGCGCCAGAGGCGGGGAGCTGTTTTTT. It is translated as CASSHTSSARGGELFF. The rearrangement links TRBV11-2 to TRBJ2-2, with D perhaps matching TRBD2 (6 bases). The CDR3 spans 16 residues. Germline lookup yields CDR1 SGHAT and CDR2 FQNNGV. V dropped 5 bases and J dropped 7 bases, with 20 bases sitting between them.

V and J are TRBV10-3 and TRBJ2-7; D might be TRBD2 (5 bases). Trimming took 3 bases from V and 5 from J, leaving 23 bases between them. The length of the CDR3 is 17 residues. Germline-derived CDR1 and CDR2 are ENHRY and SYGVKD. CDR3 residues: CAISDLLRAGGGDEQYF. CDR3 coding DNA: TGTGCCATCAGTGACCTCCTCCGCGCGGGTGGTGGAGACGAGCAGTACTTC.

The chain is built from TRBV5-1 and TRBJ1-2, with TRBD1 matching over 9 bases. Germline CDR1 SGHRS, CDR2 YFSETQ. This CDR3 has 14 residues. The V gene end was trimmed by 4 bases and the J gene end by 4 bases; junction bases not matched to a gene: 5. The CDR3 DNA sequence: TGCGCCAGCAGCGCGGGACAGGGCGGCTATGGCTACACCTTC. Translated: CASSAGQGGYGYTF.

V usage is TRBV4-1 and J usage is TRBJ2-1; 9 nucleotides agree with TRBD2. CDR3 length equals 17 residues. CDR1 is MGHRA, CDR2 YSYEKL, per germline. J lost 4 bases, V lost 3 bases, and 10 bases had no gene match. DNA for the CDR3: TGCGCCAGCAGCCATTTTTTAGCGGGAGTGATGTACAATGAGCAGTTCTTC. This codes for CASSHFLAGVMYNEQFF.

This clone has just one count. The rearrangement joins TRBV5-1 to TRBJ1-2; 9 bases fit TRBD1. CDR1 is SGHRS and CDR2 is YFSETQ in the germline V gene. V shed 4 bases, J shed 4 bases, and the junction held 2 bases outside the gene matches. The CDR3 has 13 residues. CDR3 sequence reads: CASSRQGVYGYTF. The CDR3 DNA is TGCGCCAGCAGCCGACAGGGGGTCTATGGCTACACCTTC. Full variable domain (rest looked up from reference TRBV5-1 and TRBJ1-2): KAGVTQTPRYLIKTRGQQVTLSCSPISGHRSVSWYQQTPGQGLQFLFEYFSETQRNKGNFPGRFSGRQFSNSRSEMNVSTLELGDSALYLCASSRQGVYGYTFGSGTRLTVV.

The V call is TRBV12-5, the J call TRBJ2-3; possible D gene TRBD2, 5 bases. V lost 3 bases and J lost 3, with 7 bases in between. This CDR3 is 13 amino acids long. Germline V gene sequence: CDR1 LGHNT, CDR2 FRNRAP. Here the CDR3 reads CASGLAETDTQYF. The CDR3 nucleotides are TGTGCTAGTGGTTTAGCGGAGACAGATACGCAGTATTTT.

Comment on this clone: Compared with germline, one end of the junction differs, possibly owing to a read error. The chain employs TRBV14 and TRBJ2-7; TRBD2 is a possible D gene (5 bases). The germline gives CDR1 SGHDN, CDR2 FVKESK. The CDR3 is made up of 15 amino acids. The CDR3 protein is CASSRRAGLMYEQYF. DNA of the CDR3: TGTGCCAGTAGCCGTCGGGCGGGCCTCATGTACGAGCAGTACTTC.

The rearrangement links TRBV9 to TRBJ2-3; D is uncertain. The CDR3 consists of 14 residues. V was clipped by 0 bases and J by 1 base, with 6 bases between them. Germline lookup yields CDR1 SGDLS and CDR2 YYNGEE. Here the CDR3 reads CASSVGSGTDTQYF. The CDR3 nucleotides are TGTGCCAGCAGCGTAGGGTCAGGCACAGATACGCAGTATTTT.

This chain links TRBV5-1 with TRBJ2-1, with 14 positions matching TRBD2. The CDR3 totals 16 residues. V trimming: 3 bases; J trimming: 9 bases; junction bases outside the gene matches: 8. Germline CDR1 and CDR2: SGHRS and YFSETQ. Here the CDR3 DNA reads TGCGCCAGCAGCTGGGCCCCGGGACTAGCGGGAGTTGAGCAGTTCTTC. As protein: CASSWAPGLAGVEQFF.